This T cell receptor beta chain was sequenced in a study of human T cells and chemical hapten exposure. Documented time point: patch test 1, 2 weeks after DPC sensitization. Treatment of the sample: therapeutic diphenylcyclopropenone sensitization with weekly scalp DPC. The CDR3 totals 14 residues. Looked up from germline, CDR1 is MNHNY and CDR2 is SVGAGI (reference sequence). V gave up 6 bases and J gave up 2 bases; unmatched junction bases: 6. TCRdb re-called the RACE reads through MiXCR, storing one row per CDR3 protein. The table lists some 180,000 distinct CDR3 sequences, 20% to 25% of them singletons, with less than 7% in the top ten.

The sequence derives from a woman aged 50 to 60 with alopecia areata. Some clones in this sample may be carry-over from other donors' samples. The chain joins TRBV6-6 to TRBJ1-1; 7 nucleotides align to TRBD1. The starting material was whole blood, obtained in connection with sensitization to the hapten diphenylcyclopropenone (DPC). The CDR3 protein is CASRSGTVNTEAFF. CDR3 DNA: TGTGCCAGCAGATCCGGGACAGTAAACACTGAAGCTTTCTTT.